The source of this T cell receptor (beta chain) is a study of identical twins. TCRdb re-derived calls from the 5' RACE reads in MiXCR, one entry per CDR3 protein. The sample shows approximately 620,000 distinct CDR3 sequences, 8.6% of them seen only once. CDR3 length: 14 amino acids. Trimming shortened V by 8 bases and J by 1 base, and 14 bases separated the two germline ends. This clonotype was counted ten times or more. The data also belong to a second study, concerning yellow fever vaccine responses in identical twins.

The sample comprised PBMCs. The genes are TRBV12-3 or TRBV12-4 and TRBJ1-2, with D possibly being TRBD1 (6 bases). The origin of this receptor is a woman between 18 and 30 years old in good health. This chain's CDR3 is CASCYYRVNYGYTF. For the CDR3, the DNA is TGTGCCAGCTGCTATTACAGGGTTAACTATGGCTACACCTTC.